Below are 3 T cell receptor beta chains sequenced from a single sample in a study of blood T cell repertoires in COVID-19. Clones were sequenced by immunoSEQ multiplex PCR, and TCRdb holds only the in-frame ones, with some missing. The table has 440,000 or so clones, 89% seen once. The sequenced sample was peripheral blood. The receptor source for this set is a woman between 35 and 50 years old with COVID-19, enrolled during active disease.

This clone was counted once. This CDR3 reads CASYLEKVYNEQFF. Written as DNA, the CDR3 is TGTGCCTCCTACCTCGAGAAAGTCTACAATGAGCAGTTCTTC. The V call is TRBV30, the J call TRBJ2-1, with no clear D. V lost 7 bases and J 3 bases, leaving 16 bases between the germline ends. This CDR3 contains 14 residues. Looked up from germline, CDR1 is GTSNPN and CDR2 is SVGIG (reference sequence).

This clone came up a few times. The V and J genes are TRBV28 and TRBJ2-2; no definite D call. Germline V gene sequence: CDR1 MDHEN, CDR2 SYDVKM. V lost 5 bases and J 8 bases, leaving 18 bases between the germline ends. CDR3 length: 15 amino acids. The chain's CDR3 is CASSHTAPSAGELFF. CDR3 DNA: TGTGCCAGCAGTCACACCGCGCCTAGTGCGGGGGAGCTGTTTTTT.

This clone appeared a single time. The chain links TRBV4-3 to TRBJ1-6; tentative D call: TRBD1 (6 bases). Germline assignment: CDR1 LGHNA and CDR2 YSLEER. Trimming stripped 0 bases from V and 9 bases from J, with 12 bases between. The CDR3 has 15 amino acids. CDR3 sequence (DNA): TGCGCCAGCAGCCAAGAAATACAGGGAAGTTCACCCCTCCACTTT. It yields the protein CASSQEIQGSSPLHF.